Below, 16 T cell receptor beta chains from the same sample are listed, as sequenced in a study of cytomegalovirus exposure and HLA in healthy donors. PCR primers comprised 60 Vbeta and 13 Jbeta primers. Sequencing used immunoSEQ multiplex PCR; TCRdb keeps in-frame clones, though not all of them. This table holds about 130,000 clones, 81% found once. What was sequenced was PBMCs. These receptor sequences come from a man younger than 35 in good health and CMV-seropositive.

This chain uses TRBV10-3 with TRBJ2-3; D gene unclear. V was shortened by 8 bases and J by 2 bases, with 11 bases between the two germline ends. The germline V gene encodes CDR1 ENHRY and CDR2 SYGVKD. CDR3 length equals 13 residues. The CDR3 nucleotides are TGTGCCATCGCGCGCGGTTTCACAGATACGCAGTATTTT. This codes for CAIARGFTDTQYF.

The genes are TRBV5-1 and TRBJ1-2; 9 bases agree with TRBD1. V lost 4 bases and J lost 4; bases outside the gene matches: 8. This CDR3 region has 15 residues. Germline values: CDR1 SGHRS, CDR2 YFSETQ. CDR3 loop: CASSMDRGAVYGYTF. In DNA form, the CDR3 reads TGCGCCAGCAGCATGGACAGGGGAGCGGTCTATGGCTACACCTTC. Full variable domain (rest looked up from reference TRBV5-1 and TRBJ1-2): KAGVTQTPRYLIKTRGQQVTLSCSPISGHRSVSWYQQTPGQGLQFLFEYFSETQRNKGNFPGRFSGRQFSNSRSEMNVSTLELGDSALYLCASSMDRGAVYGYTFGSGTRLTVV.

The chain has TRBV11-3 and TRBJ2-5; a possible D gene is TRBD2 (7 bases). The V end was cut by 2 bases, the J end by 9 bases, with 10 bases between. Germline CDR1 SGHNT, CDR2 YENEEA. CDR3 length: 12 amino acids. CDR3 nucleotides: TGTGCCAGCAGCTTATCGCGGGGGCCCCAGTACTTC. It codes for CASSLSRGPQYF.

V gene TRBV7-2 combines with J gene TRBJ1-2; D ambiguous. V was pared by 2 bases and J by 4 bases, with 11 bases between. Germline CDR1 and CDR2: SGHTA and FQGNSA. The CDR3 has 14 residues. The CDR3: CASSLWPQLYGYTF. The CDR3 DNA reads as TGTGCCAGCAGCTTATGGCCACAGCTCTATGGCTACACCTTC.

The chain uses TRBV10-3 and TRBJ1-1; D is possibly TRBD1 (5 bases). Germline CDR1 reads ENHRY; CDR2 reads SYGVKD. The CDR3 runs 13 residues. V lost 1 base and J 6 bases, leaving 9 bases between the germline ends. CDR3 residues: CAISEYQGSEAFF. CDR3 DNA sequence: TGTGCCATCAGTGAGTATCAGGGATCTGAAGCTTTCTTT.

The gene calls are TRBV6-5 and TRBJ1-2; 9 positions match TRBD1. This CDR3 is built from 13 residues. V was clipped by 6 bases and J by 6 bases; unmatched bases: 5. Germline CDR1 MNHEY, CDR2 SVGAGI. CDR3 nucleotides: TGTGCCAGCAGAGGGGACAGGGCACATGGCTACACCTTC. Protein: CASRGDRAHGYTF.

This clone showed up just once. The genes are TRBV30 and TRBJ2-7, with TRBD1 matching over 7 bases. Losses at the gene ends were 1 base for V and 3 bases for J; bases not matched to a gene: 6. This CDR3 has 14 residues. Germline lookup yields CDR1 GTSNPN and CDR2 SVGIG (reference sequence). The CDR3 DNA sequence: TGTGCCTGGAGTGAGGGGACAGCCTACTACGAGCAGTACTTC. It codes for CAWSEGTAYYEQYF.

This chain links TRBV6-1 with TRBJ2-5; 11 positions agree with TRBD2. The CDR3 is 15 amino acids. The trim removed 7 bases at V and 2 bases at J, leaving 6 bases unmatched. Per the germline V gene, CDR1 is MNHNS and CDR2 is SASEGT. The CDR3 DNA follows: TGTGCCAGCACAGGAGTAGCGGGAGGGCAAGAGACCCAGTACTTC. It specifies CASTGVAGGQETQYF.

This chain uses TRBV23-1 with TRBJ2-3; D not resolved. Being an ORF, TRBV23-1 has a function that is uncertain. V dropped 4 bases and J dropped 2 bases, with 19 bases sitting between them. This CDR3 is 17 amino acids long. This chain's CDR3 is CASSLRGVPPTTDTQYF. The CDR3 DNA is TGCGCCAGCAGTCTAAGAGGTGTTCCGCCGACCACAGATACGCAGTATTTT.

A word on this clone: At one of its ends the junction is not consistent with the germline gene, which may arise from a read error. The CDR3 loop is CASSSLAGVFPPGANALTF. DNA for the CDR3: TGTGCCAGCAGCTCCTTAGCGGGAGTGTTCCCCCCTGGGGCCAACGCCCTGACTTTC. V gene TRBV9 combines with J gene TRBJ2-6, with 9 bases fitting TRBD2. The CDR3 covers 19 residues. In germline, CDR1 is SGDLS, CDR2 YYNGEE.

The DNA for the CDR3 is TGTGCCAGCTCACCTACGAACCAGGGTGGGGATGGCTACACCTTC. Translation gives CASSPTNQGGDGYTF. V gene TRBV18 combines with J gene TRBJ1-2; D perhaps matches TRBD1 (5 bases). CDR1 and CDR2 from the germline V gene are KGHSH and LQKENI. The ends were cut back, 3 bases at V and 6 bases at J, with 17 bases in the middle. CDR3 length: 15 amino acids.

The V call is TRBV10-1, the J call TRBJ2-3, with TRBD1 identical over 7 bases. CDR3 length: 16 residues. Germline V gives CDR1 WNHNN, CDR2 SYGVQD (reference sequence). V shed 4 bases and J 10 bases; nucleotides not matched to a gene: 17. DNA for the CDR3: TGCGCCAGCAGTGCCGGGACAGCCGGGCTAAGTAGTGCGCAGTATTTT. It translates to CASSAGTAGLSSAQYF.

This clone came up a few times. This chain links TRBV6-5 with TRBJ1-1; 7 nucleotides agree with TRBD1. The CDR3 spans 15 residues. Germline V gene data show CDR1 as MNHEY and CDR2 as SVGAGI. V was pared by 0 bases and J by 5 bases, with 6 bases of the junction left unmatched. CDR3 DNA: TGTGCCAGCAGTTACTCCAAGGGGGCAGGGACTGAAGCTTTCTTT. Translated: CASSYSKGAGTEAFF.

The chain carries TRBV29-1 and TRBJ1-2, with D unclear. Trimming cost V 5 bases and J 7 bases, with 17 bases left between them. This CDR3 has 13 residues. Germline CDR1 reads SQVTM; CDR2 reads ANQGSEA. CDR3 nucleotide sequence: TGCAGCGTTCTCGGTAGCACGGAGGGTGGCTACACCTTC. Protein: CSVLGSTEGGYTF. The variable domain in full, completed from reference TRBV29-1 and TRBJ1-2, reads SAVISQKPSRDICQRGTSLTIQCQVDSQVTMMFWYRQQPGQSLTLIATANQGSEATYESGFVIDKFPISRPNLTFSTLTVSNMSPEDSSIYLCSVLGSTEGGYTFGSGTRLTVV.

This clone has just one count. The gene calls are TRBV25-1 and TRBJ2-7, with 7 bases that match TRBD2. Germline assignment: CDR1 MGHDK and CDR2 SYGVNS. The ends lost 1 base at V and 6 bases at J; junction bases unmatched: 12. The CDR3 is made up of 16 amino acids. Here the CDR3 reads CASSESMSGGVGEQYF. The CDR3 DNA sequence: TGTGCCAGCAGTGAATCTATGTCGGGGGGAGTCGGCGAGCAGTACTTC.

The chain recombines TRBV28 with TRBJ1-1; TRBD1 is a possible D gene (5 bases). The CDR3 has 16 amino acids. V shed 5 bases and J shed 11 bases, with 27 bases lying between them. Germline CDR1 reads MDHEN; CDR2 reads SYDVKM. Here the CDR3 reads CASSRGWPPGKGRAFF. The CDR3 DNA reads as TGTGCCAGCAGTCGGGGGTGGCCGCCGGGAAAGGGAAGGGCTTTCTTT. The whole variable domain, remainder taken from reference TRBV28 and TRBJ1-1, is DVKVTQSSRYLVKRTGEKVFLECVQDMDHENMFWYRQDPGLGLRLIYFSYDVKMKEKGDIPEGYSVSREKKERFSLILESASTNQTSMYLCASSRGWPPGKGRAFFGQGTRLTVV.